The 12 T cell receptor beta chains below were found in one sample sequenced in a study of cytomegalovirus exposure and HLA in healthy donors. Sequencing was performed with immunoSEQ multiplex PCR; in TCRdb, only in-frame clones are kept and a portion is missing. The table has more than 140,000 clones, approximately 88% seen once. Material for sequencing was PBMCs. The origin of the receptors is a woman younger than 35 in good health and CMV-seropositive.

The chain has TRBV5-4 and TRBJ2-3; D is uncertain. The CDR3 spans 11 residues. V was trimmed by 5 bases and J by 2 bases, leaving 3 bases between them. Germline V CDR1 and CDR2: SGHNT, YYREEE (reference sequence). DNA of the CDR3: TGTGCCAGCAGTAACACAGATACGCAGTATTTT. This translates into CASSNTDTQYF. The variable domain in full, completed from reference TRBV5-4 and TRBJ2-3, reads ETGVTQSPTHLIKTRGQQVTLRCSSQSGHNTVSWYQQALGQGPQFIFQYYREEENGRGNFPPRFSGLQFPNYSSELNVNALELDDSALYLCASSNTDTQYFGPGTRLTVL.

V gene TRBV19 combines with J gene TRBJ2-2; perhaps TRBD2 as D (6 bases). The V end was cut by 2 bases, the J end by 3 bases, with 13 bases between. The CDR3 loop spans 16 amino acids. Per germline, CDR1 LNHDA and CDR2 SQIVND (reference sequence). The CDR3 bases are TGTGCCAGTAGTATAAGAGGGAGGAAGGACACCGGGGAGCTGTTTTTT. It is translated as CASSIRGRKDTGELFF.

The chain links TRBV11-2 to TRBJ2-7; 9 nucleotides align to TRBD2. The CDR3 extends over 17 amino acids. V lost 2 bases and J lost 3; bases outside the gene matches: 11. Looked up from germline, CDR1 is SGHAT and CDR2 is FQNNGV. The CDR3 reads CASSLFRTGTSSYEQYF. CDR3 DNA sequence: TGTGCCAGCAGCTTATTTCGAACCGGGACTAGCAGCTACGAGCAGTACTTC. The variable domain in full, completed from reference TRBV11-2 and TRBJ2-7, reads EAGVAQSPRYKIIEKRQSVAFWCNPISGHATLYWYQQILGQGPKLLIQFQNNGVVDDSQLPKDRFSAERLKGVDSTLKIQPAKLEDSAVYLCASSLFRTGTSSYEQYFGPGTRLTVT.

This chain connects TRBV5-1 to TRBJ2-1; 10 nucleotides agree with TRBD2. The germline CDR1 and CDR2 sequences are SGHRS and YFSETQ. This CDR3 comprises 17 residues. Trimming at V came to 0 bases and at J to 4 bases, leaving 7 bases not matched to a gene. CDR3 sequence reads: CASSLAVRTSGYNEQFF. CDR3 in DNA: TGCGCCAGCAGCTTGGCCGTGAGGACTAGCGGTTACAATGAGCAGTTCTTC.

V and J are TRBV4-3 and TRBJ1-3; 10 nucleotides match TRBD1. This CDR3 region has 16 residues. CDR1 and CDR2 from the germline V gene are LGHNA and YSLEER. Unmatched junction bases numbered 3, after V lost 0 bases and J lost 4 bases. In nucleotides, the CDR3 is TGCGCCAGCAGCCAAGACAGGACAGGGGGAGGAAACACCATATATTTT. It specifies CASSQDRTGGGNTIYF.

The chain combines TRBV29-1 with TRBJ2-7; TRBD2 matches at 8 bases. V trimming: 4 bases; J trimming: 5 bases; junction bases outside the gene matches: 7. The CDR3 length is 13 residues. Germline V CDR1 and CDR2: SQVTM, ANQGSEA. The CDR3 nucleotides are TGCAGCGTTGGTGAGACTAGCGCTAACGAGCAGTACTTC. Translating gives CSVGETSANEQYF.

By proportion, this clone is medium-sized. The chain has TRBV6-4 and TRBJ2-3; D call uncertain. V dropped 0 bases and J dropped 2 bases, with 3 bases sitting between them. Germline CDR1 reads MRHNA; CDR2 reads SNTAGT. CDR3 length equals 13 residues. As DNA, the CDR3 is TGTGCCAGCAGTGACTCGGCCACAGATACGCAGTATTTT. It translates to CASSDSATDTQYF.

This chain joins TRBV29-1 and TRBJ1-2, with TRBD1 matching 8 bases. The CDR3 spans 11 residues. Per germline, CDR1 SQVTM and CDR2 ANQGSEA. V lost 5 bases, J lost 8 bases, and 4 bases stayed unmatched. The CDR3 is CSVPGGGGYTF. The CDR3 nucleotides read TGCAGCGTTCCAGGGGGCGGAGGCTACACCTTC.

The V gene is TRBV5-4, the J gene TRBJ2-7; the match to TRBD2 covers 9 bases. Germline CDR1 reads SGHNT; CDR2 reads YYREEE (reference sequence). V was clipped by 4 bases and J by 3 bases; unmatched bases: 14. The CDR3 consists of 17 residues. Written as DNA, the CDR3 is TGTGCCAGCAGCCCCGGGAGGATGTCTAGCGGGATCTACGAGCAGTACTTC. Protein sequence: CASSPGRMSSGIYEQYF.

V is TRBV6-5 and J is TRBJ2-7; D possibly corresponds to TRBD2 (7 bases). This CDR3 spans 14 amino acids. Germline CDR1 MNHEY, CDR2 SVGAGI. V gave up 7 bases and J gave up 5 bases, with 18 bases separating them. In nucleotides, the CDR3 is TGTGCCAGCACCAAAAGGGGGGGTTTAGACGAGCAGTACTTC. Amino acids: CASTKRGGLDEQYF.

The V call is TRBV4-2, the J call TRBJ1-1, with 9 bases matching TRBD1. The CDR3 sequence is 16 residues long. Germline CDR1 is LGHNA and CDR2 is YNFKEQ. Losses at the gene ends were 5 bases for V and 4 bases for J; bases not matched to a gene: 11. The CDR3 DNA reads as TGTGCCAGCAGCAACCGGGACAGGGTCGTTTTCACTGAAGCTTTCTTT. It codes for CASSNRDRVVFTEAFF.

The chain combines TRBV27 with TRBJ2-1, with TRBD2 matching over 7 bases. This CDR3 comprises 14 residues. Germline V gives CDR1 MNHEY, CDR2 SMNVEV (reference sequence). The junction had 4 bases not matched to a gene; V was cut back by 6 bases and J by 2 bases. The CDR3 coding sequence is TGTGCCAGCAGCACTAGCGTTACCTACAATGAGCAGTTCTTC. It specifies CASSTSVTYNEQFF.